These 20 T cell receptor beta chains share one sample of origin, sequenced in a study of vaccination effects on CD4 cells after COVID-19. Their recognized antigens are unknown. Data came from immunoSEQ multiplex PCR; TCRdb stores just in-frame clones and leaves some out. The top ten clones hold less than 15% of a sample with 55,000 to 80,000 clones, 80% of them seen once. Pools of viral peptides were used by the ViraFEST assay to expand antigen-specific CD4+ T cells ahead of sequencing. Investigators separated out CD4+ T cells once less than 11 days of culture had passed. Absence of prior SARS-CoV-2 infection characterized the vaccine recipients, who showed negative nucleocapsid antibodies. The source material was CD4+ T cells from PBMCs cultured with SARS-CoV-2 spike peptides, sampled before COVID-19 vaccination. The receptor set was obtained from a human donor who received a COVID-19 vaccine.

This clone has a single count. The chain uses TRBV7-9 and TRBJ2-5; D may be TRBD2 (5 bases). The CDR3 covers 12 residues. Trimming pared 3 bases from V and 3 bases from J, leaving 5 bases between. CDR1 is SEHNR and CDR2 is FQNEAQ in the germline V gene (reference sequence). CDR3 sequence: CASSFGEETQYF. The CDR3 DNA reads TGTGCCAGCAGCTTCGGGGAAGAGACCCAGTACTTC.

This clone was detected once. The V gene is TRBV5-6, the J gene TRBJ2-5; the D is unclear. This CDR3 is 11 amino acids long. Germline CDR1 and CDR2: SGHDT and YYEEEE. The ends were cut back, 1 base at V and 4 bases at J, with 2 bases in the middle. In DNA, the CDR3 is TGTGCCAGCAGCTTGACAGAGACCCAGTACTTC. Residues: CASSLTETQYF.

The genes are TRBV19 and TRBJ1-5, with TRBD1 matching 7 bases. V gave up 7 bases and J gave up 2 bases; unmatched junction bases: 23. The CDR3 loop spans 20 amino acids. CDR1 and CDR2 (germline): LNHDA, SQIVND (reference sequence). CDR3 in amino acids: CASTTKSLRQGPWGNQPQHF. CDR3 coding DNA: TGTGCCAGTACTACCAAGTCCCTCCGACAGGGCCCTTGGGGCAATCAGCCCCAGCATTTT.

The chain couples TRBV3-1 (or the pseudogene TRBV3-2) to TRBJ2-1; unclear D gene. Trimming pared 2 bases from V and 0 bases from J, leaving 11 bases between. The CDR3 spans 16 residues. Germline CDR1 and CDR2: LGHDT and YNNKEL (reference sequence). This CDR3 reads CASSQIATSSYNEQFF. In DNA, the CDR3 is TGTGCCAGCAGCCAAATAGCCACCAGCTCCTACAATGAGCAGTTCTTC.

J is TRBJ1-6 and V is TRBV6-6; D uncertain. The germline gives CDR1 MNHNY, CDR2 SVGAGI (reference sequence). This CDR3 spans 13 amino acids. V was cut by 2 bases and J by 6 bases, with 5 bases left in between. The DNA of the CDR3 is TGTGCCAGCAGTTACGATTTTAATTCACCCCTCCACTTT. Translation: CASSYDFNSPLHF.

The CDR3 DNA reads as TGTGCCAGCAGTGACCCGAGACAGGCCCGCTACGAGCAGTACGTC. It encodes CASSDPRQARYEQYV. The gene calls are TRBV6-1 and TRBJ2-7; weak D call: TRBD1 (6 bases). V lost 3 bases to trimming and J lost 3 bases, with 15 bases between them. The germline gives CDR1 MNHNS, CDR2 SASEGT. The CDR3 sequence is 15 residues long.

The CDR3 here is CASKLSANYGYTF. CDR3 bases: TGTGCCAGCAAACTCTCGGCTAACTATGGCTACACCTTC. The V call is TRBV2, the J call TRBJ1-2; no firm D call. The CDR3 is 13 residues long. Trimming stripped 7 bases from V and 0 bases from J, with 9 bases between. Germline V gives CDR1 SNHLY, CDR2 FYNNEI.

This clone is medium-sized within its sample. Other DNA sequences in the same sample also yield this CDR3. V and J are TRBV28 and TRBJ2-4; D not certain. This CDR3 spans 12 amino acids. CDR1 is MDHEN, CDR2 SYDVKM, per germline. Trimming stripped 8 bases from V and 12 bases from J, with 17 bases between. The CDR3 nucleotides read TGTGCCAGCCAAAAGCAGTTCAAATCTCAGTACTTC. Protein sequence: CASQKQFKSQYF.

This clone was detected only a few times. V usage is TRBV7-2 and J usage is TRBJ2-3; 7 bases are a match to TRBD2. V was clipped by 6 bases and J by 1 base; unmatched bases: 4. Germline values: CDR1 SGHTA, CDR2 FQGNSA. The CDR3 has 14 residues. The CDR3 protein is CASRPGGGTDTQYF. In DNA, the CDR3 is TGTGCCAGCAGGCCGGGGGGAGGCACAGATACGCAGTATTTT.

The V gene is TRBV6-1, the J gene TRBJ2-4; D uncertain. V shed 3 bases and J shed 1 base, with 16 bases lying between them. Germline V gene lookup returns CDR1 MNHNS and CDR2 SASEGT. This CDR3 comprises 17 residues. The CDR3 bases are TGTGCCAGCAGTGACCCCTCCTTTATAGGGGCCAAAAACATTCAGTACTTC. The encoded protein is CASSDPSFIGAKNIQYF.

The V gene is TRBV28, the J gene TRBJ2-7; no clear D. Trimming removed 5 bases from V and 4 bases from J, with 6 bases in between. In germline, CDR1 is MDHEN, CDR2 SYDVKM. This CDR3 region has 11 residues. Here the CDR3 DNA reads TGTGCCAGCAGTCAACGGTACGAGCAGTACGTC. Protein sequence: CASSQRYEQYV.

The chain combines TRBV11-3 with TRBJ1-3; D remains unclear. CDR3 length: 15 residues. The germline V gene has CDR1 SGHNT and CDR2 YENEEA. Trimming took off 5 bases at V and 0 bases at J, with 11 bases between the two ends. The chain's CDR3 is CASSQDAFSGNTIYF. The DNA for the CDR3 is TGTGCCAGCAGCCAAGACGCGTTCTCTGGAAACACCATATATTTT.

The genes are TRBV5-1 and TRBJ1-3, with D uncertain. CDR1 is SGHRS and CDR2 is YFSETQ in the germline V gene. There are 14 residues in the CDR3. V dropped 3 bases and J dropped 0 bases, with 7 bases sitting between them. The CDR3 nucleotides read TGCGCCAGCAGCTCAGCCGGCTCTGGAAACACCATATATTTT. Translating it yields CASSSAGSGNTIYF.

The V and J genes are TRBV7-3 and TRBJ2-4, with D possibly matching TRBD1 (6 bases). CDR1 is SGHTA, CDR2 FQGTGA, per germline. The CDR3 contains 14 residues. V was trimmed by 2 bases and J by 4 bases, leaving 9 bases between them. The DNA for the CDR3 is TGTGCCAGCAGCTTAGGGACAACGAAAAACATTCAGTACTTC. It codes for CASSLGTTKNIQYF.

The V call is TRBV7-2, the J call TRBJ2-7; 8 bases map to TRBD1. The CDR3 runs 17 residues. V dropped 0 bases and J dropped 3; count of bases not matched to a gene: 10. Looked up from germline, CDR1 is SGHTA and CDR2 is FQGNSA. In DNA form, the CDR3 reads TGTGCCAGCAGCTTAGCGGTGACCGGGACAGGCGGCTACGAGCAGTACGTC. Residues: CASSLAVTGTGGYEQYV.

The CDR3 coding sequence is TGTGCCAGCAGCGCGCCCCAGGGAGGTACTGAAGCTTTCTTT. Protein sequence: CASSAPQGGTEAFF. This chain uses TRBV9 with TRBJ1-1, with D perhaps TRBD1 (5 bases). The CDR3 loop spans 14 amino acids. Per the germline V gene, CDR1 is SGDLS and CDR2 is YYNGEE. Trimming stripped 3 bases from V and 5 bases from J, with 14 bases between.

The chain employs TRBV5-1 and TRBJ1-5; TRBD1 matches at 7 bases. CDR3 length: 15 residues. With V trimmed by 4 bases and J by 4 bases, 8 bases remained unmatched. The V gene's germline CDR1 is SGHRS and CDR2 YFSETQ. As DNA, the CDR3 is TGCGCCAGCAGCACCCCGGGACAGCCAAATCAGCCCCAGCATTTT. The encoded protein is CASSTPGQPNQPQHF.

J is TRBJ2-2 and V is TRBV24-1; 12 bases align to TRBD2. The CDR3 totals 18 residues. In germline, CDR1 is KGHDR, CDR2 SFDVKD. The V segment lost 3 bases and the J segment 2 bases; nucleotides outside the gene matches: 6. The CDR3 bases are TGTGCCACCAGTGATCCTAGCGGGGGGGGAGGAAACACCGGGGAGCTGTTTTTT. Its translation: CATSDPSGGGGNTGELFF.

This chain connects TRBV10-3 to TRBJ2-5, with TRBD2 as a possible D gene (7 bases). V lost 7 bases, J lost 2 bases, and 11 bases lay in between. The CDR3 loop spans 13 amino acids. In germline, CDR1 is ENHRY, CDR2 SYGVKD. The CDR3 sequence: CAIKGGWQETQYF. Here the CDR3 DNA reads TGTGCCATCAAGGGGGGGTGGCAAGAGACCCAGTACTTC.

The chain combines TRBV19 with TRBJ2-5; 11 nucleotides align to TRBD2. The CDR3 contains 15 residues. Unmatched junction bases numbered 6, after V lost 4 bases and J lost 5 bases. Germline-derived CDR1 and CDR2 are LNHDA and SQIVND (reference sequence). CDR3 sequence: CASSRASGGKETQYF. The CDR3 DNA reads as TGTGCCAGTAGTAGAGCTAGCGGGGGGAAGGAGACCCAGTACTTC. Full variable domain (rest looked up from reference TRBV19 and TRBJ2-5): DGGITQSPKYLFRKEGQNVTLSCEQNLNHDAMYWYRQDPGQGLRLIYYSQIVNDFQKGDIAEGYSVSREKKESFPLTVTSAQKNPTAFYLCASSRASGGKETQYFGPGTRLLVL.